This T cell receptor beta chain stems from a study of resident and recirculating memory T cells in vitiligo. Study at large: No cells were sorted; samples were homogenized just before genomic DNA extraction.

Here immunoSEQ multiplex PCR was the method, and the copy in TCRdb shows in-frame clones only, minus some. This table has 70,000 or so clones, approximately 93% appearing once. Deletions cut 5 bases from V and 3 bases from J, with 18 bases between. The germline CDR1 and CDR2 sequences are LNHDA and SQIVND (reference sequence). The CDR3 is 16 amino acids. This receptor was taken from a male donor with vitiligo. The chain uses TRBV19 and TRBJ2-3; possibly TRBD2 for D (5 bases). Specimen: blood. Here the CDR3 DNA reads TGTGCCAGTAGTCAGGCGCCCCAAGGAGGTACAGATACGCAGTATTTT. Its protein product is CASSQAPQGGTDTQYF. Based on the CDR3 plus reference TRBV19 and TRBJ2-3, the full variable domain is DGGITQSPKYLFRKEGQNVTLSCEQNLNHDAMYWYRQDPGQGLRLIYYSQIVNDFQKGDIAEGYSVSREKKESFPLTVTSAQKNPTAFYLCASSQAPQGGTDTQYFGPGTRLTVL.